The 23 T cell receptor beta chains in this list originate from one sample, sequenced in a study of CD4 and CD8 cells across lung adenocarcinoma regions (dated by TCRdb to 2017 to 2018). Libraries came from PCR. TCRdb names HiSeq X Ten as the instrument used. TCRdb itself trimmed the public reads at Q25 with fastp, ran MiXCR and retained productive beta chains. Duplicate CDR3 protein sequences are folded into a single record with the most common DNA and genes. The sample data list more than 9,500 distinct CDR3 sequences, and roughly 60% of these were observed just once. The ten largest clonotypes hold under 40% of the sample. The sequenced sample was CD8+ T cells from the margin of a lung tumor. In light of the paper, this sample's cell subset or site label describes: tumor margin region. These TCRs come from a female donor with lung adenocarcinoma. The CD4 and CD8 labels of this study may be unreliable.

As for this clonotype: The junction and the germline gene differ at one end; a read error may be behind it. The CDR3 DNA is TGTGCCAGCAGCCCCCGGGCGGGGCCCAGACGAAAAGATATGCAGTATTTC. Amino acid sequence: CASSPRAGPRRKDMQYF. The rearrangement uses TRBV11-1 and TRBJ2-3, with a tentative D call TRBD2 (6 bases). The CDR3 extends over 17 amino acids. From germline, CDR1 is SGHAT and CDR2 FQDESV (reference sequence).

This clonotype occurred a few times. J is TRBJ2-1 and V is TRBV3-1, with 9 bases aligning to TRBD1. The J call is uncertain, as TRBJ2-7 better fits the DNA end. The CDR3 loop spans 15 amino acids. Germline CDR1 and CDR2: LGHDT and YNNKEL (reference sequence). The CDR3 coding sequence is TGTGCCAGCAGCCCGAAGGGGGACAGGGCCTACGAGCAGTACTTC. Amino acid sequence: CASSPKGDRAYEQYF.

Many counts were recorded for this clonotype. This chain links TRBV14 with TRBJ2-3; D ambiguous. The CDR3 consists of 15 residues. V was clipped by 5 bases and J by 4 bases, with 16 bases between them. Germline V gene sequence: CDR1 SGHDN, CDR2 FVKESK. The CDR3 sequence: CASSSLGSPADTQYF. DNA of the CDR3: TGTGCCAGCAGCTCCCTTGGCAGTCCTGCAGATACGCAGTATTTT.

In its sample, this clonotype was seen a few times. The chain is built from TRBV7-6 and TRBJ2-1; D tentatively reads TRBD1 or TRBD2 (7 bases each). Trimming took off 5 bases at V and 8 bases at J, with 13 bases between the two ends. The CDR3 runs 13 residues. Looked up from germline, CDR1 is SGHVS and CDR2 is FNYEAQ. CDR3 in amino acids: CASSQGGQYEQFF. In DNA, the CDR3 is TGTGCCAGCAGCCAGGGGGGGCAGTATGAGCAGTTCTTC.

This sequence joins TRBV10-3 and TRBJ2-1; TRBD2 agrees at 13 bases. The germline gives CDR1 ENHRY, CDR2 SYGVKD. The junction had 1 base not matched to a gene; V was cut back by 2 bases and J by 6 bases. The CDR3 length is 15 residues. The DNA for the CDR3 is TGTGCCATCAGTGAGAGACTAGCGGGGGGCAATGAGCAGTTCTTC. Amino acids: CAISERLAGGNEQFF.

With respect to this clonotype: Sequence at one end of the junction differs from germline and may be a read error. V gene TRBV10-3 combines with J gene TRBJ2-3, with D tentatively TRBD1 or TRBD2 (6 bases each). The last part of the DNA fits TRBJ2-5 better; the J call may be wrong. CDR3 size: 15 residues. CDR1 and CDR2 from the germline V gene are ENHRY and SYGVKD. Here the CDR3 reads CAAGHGGGAQDTQYF. CDR3 DNA sequence: TGTGCCGCGGGTCACGGGGGCGGGGCCCAAGACACCCAGTACTTC.

J is TRBJ2-5 and V is TRBV6-5; 11 nucleotides agree with TRBD1. Germline loops: CDR1 MNHEY, CDR2 SVGAGI. V trimming: 2 bases; J trimming: 4 bases; junction bases outside the gene matches: 6. This CDR3 comprises 16 residues. The CDR3 reads CASSYLRDRGSETQYF. The CDR3 DNA sequence: TGTGCCAGCAGTTACCTCCGGGACAGGGGGTCAGAGACCCAGTACTTC.

The gene calls are TRBV14 and TRBJ2-2, with D maybe TRBD1 (6 bases). The CDR3 extends over 14 amino acids. Per the germline V gene, CDR1 is SGHDN and CDR2 is FVKESK. V shed 4 bases and J shed 7 bases, with 13 bases lying between them. The CDR3 spells CASSLGDIRGELFF. The CDR3 DNA reads TGTGCCAGCAGCCTTGGGGACATCCGCGGGGAGCTGTTTTTT.

The chain has TRBV25-1 and TRBJ2-1; 8 bases line up with TRBD1. The V gene's germline CDR1 is MGHDK and CDR2 SYGVNS. CDR3 length: 13 residues. The V segment lost 6 bases and the J segment 10 bases; nucleotides outside the gene matches: 8. The CDR3 sequence is CASSIQGVKEQFF. CDR3 in DNA: TGTGCCAGCAGCATACAGGGGGTAAAAGAGCAGTTCTTC.

The V gene is TRBV25-1, the J gene TRBJ2-3; D is tentatively TRBD1 or TRBD2 (6 bases each). V was pared by 6 bases and J by 4 bases, with 20 bases between. Germline V CDR1 and CDR2: MGHDK, SYGVNS. The CDR3 is 16 residues long. DNA for the CDR3: TGTGCCAGCAGGGAGTACGGGGGCCGGGACCCAGATACGCAGTATTTT. Its translation is CASREYGGRDPDTQYF.

The chain recombines TRBV6-1 with TRBJ2-2, with 9 nucleotides matching TRBD2. V was pared by 1 base and J by 4 bases, with 1 base of the junction left unmatched. This CDR3 has 15 amino acids. Germline assignment: CDR1 MNHNS and CDR2 SASEGT. CDR3 coding DNA: TGTGCCAGCAGTGAAGAAGCGGGGGGCACCGGGGAGCTGTTTTTT. This gives the protein CASSEEAGGTGELFF.

V usage is TRBV11-1 and J usage is TRBJ2-1; 8 nucleotides match TRBD1. With the DNA end fitting TRBJ2-7 better, the J assignment may be wrong. From germline, CDR1 is SGHAT and CDR2 FQDESV (reference sequence). CDR3 length: 14 residues. CDR3 sequence: CASSPDRVLEEQYF. The CDR3 coding sequence is TGTGCCAGCAGTCCGGACAGGGTCCTCGAAGAGCAGTACTTC.

The J gene is TRBJ2-5, the V gene TRBV10-1, with a tentative D call TRBD1 (6 bases). The CDR3 is 14 amino acids. CDR1 WNHNN and CDR2 SYGVQD come from the germline V gene (reference sequence). The CDR3 DNA is TGCGCGGGGAGTGGGGGCCGTGACGAAGGGACCCAGTACTTC. Amino acid sequence: CAGSGGRDEGTQYF.

Regarding this clonotype: One junction end does not reproduce the germline sequence, and a read error may be involved. The rearrangement joins TRBV10-2 to TRBJ2-4; TRBD2 aligns across 7 bases. Germline V CDR1 and CDR2: WSHSY, SAAADI. The CDR3 is made up of 13 amino acids. CDR3 DNA sequence: TGCGCAGCGGGGATAGGAGCCAAAGACATGCAGTACTTC. Translation gives CAAGIGAKDMQYF.

In the case of this clonotype: One end of the junction varies from germline; a read error may be responsible. The chain uses TRBV6-4 and TRBJ2-4; possibly TRBD1 or TRBD2 for D (5 bases each). Germline V gene lookup returns CDR1 MRHNA and CDR2 SNTAGT. This CDR3 spans 15 amino acids. CDR3 in DNA: TGTGCCAGCAGCTCAGGGCTGGGAGCCAAAAATATTCAGTACTTC. It yields the protein CASSSGLGAKNIQYF.

This clonotype was counted only a few times. The CDR3 loop reads CASGSGARGANVLTF. The CDR3 DNA sequence: TGTGCTAGTGGCTCAGGAGCGCGCGGGGCCAACGTCCTGACTTTC. The chain uses TRBV12-5 and TRBJ2-6; the D is unclear. The CDR3 is 15 residues long. Trimming shortened V by 6 bases and J by 4 bases, and 13 bases separated the two germline ends. Germline V gene sequence: CDR1 LGHNT, CDR2 FRNRAP.

This clonotype was seen many times. The chain links TRBV6-1 to TRBJ2-5; D may be TRBD2 (6 bases). V was cut by 9 bases and J by 4 bases, with 12 bases left in between. CDR3 size: 12 residues. The germline gives CDR1 MNHNS, CDR2 SASEGT. The CDR3, as DNA: TGTGCCAGTCTCACCGGGGGAGAGACCCAGTACTTC. This translates into CASLTGGETQYF.

About this clonotype itself: Mismatch with germline at one junction end may stem from a read error. V is TRBV10-2 and J is TRBJ2-6; weak D call: TRBD1 (6 bases). The CDR3 runs to 14 residues. Per germline, CDR1 WSHSY and CDR2 SAAADI. CDR3 residues: CASRQALGANEQSF. In nucleotides, the CDR3 is TGCGCCAGCAGACAGGCGTTGGGGGCCAACGAGCAGTCTTTC.

The gene calls are TRBV5-4 and TRBJ2-7; the D gene could be TRBD1 or TRBD2 (5 bases each). Germline CDR1 SGHNT, CDR2 YYREEE (reference sequence). The CDR3 totals 15 residues. Trimming stripped 0 bases from V and 0 bases from J, with 10 bases between. CDR3 DNA: TGTGCCAGCAGCTTGGGCCGGGACGCCTCCTACGAGCAGTACTTC. Translation gives CASSLGRDASYEQYF. The variable domain in full, with the rest retrieved from reference TRBV5-4 and TRBJ2-7, is ETGVTQSPTHLIKTRGQQVTLRCSSQSGHNTVSWYQQALGQGPQFIFQYYREEENGRGNFPPRFSGLQFPNYSSELNVNALELDDSALYLCASSLGRDASYEQYFGPGTRLTVT.

The rearrangement uses TRBV6-1 and TRBJ2-5; weak D call: TRBD2 (6 bases). Matching the DNA end better, TRBJ2-1 makes the J call doubtful. Germline CDR1 MNHNS, CDR2 SASEGT. The CDR3 consists of 17 residues. This CDR3 is CASSDPPLGLRYNEQFF. CDR3 in DNA: TGTGCCAGCAGTGATCCGCCCCTGGGACTCAGGTACAATGAGCAGTTCTTC.

V gene TRBV6-5 combines with J gene TRBJ2-3; D not resolved. Trimming cost V 3 bases and J 0 bases, with 10 bases left between them. CDR1 and CDR2 (germline): MNHEY, SVGAGI. The CDR3 is made up of 15 amino acids. CDR3 loop: CASSYYQTSTDTQYF. The DNA of the CDR3 is TGTGCCAGCAGTTATTACCAGACTAGCACAGATACGCAGTATTTT.

V usage is TRBV27 and J usage is TRBJ2-1; D possibly matches TRBD1 or TRBD2 (5 bases each). This CDR3 comprises 16 residues. V gave up 6 bases and J gave up 6 bases, with 21 bases separating them. The germline gives CDR1 MNHEY, CDR2 SMNVEV (reference sequence). The CDR3 here is CASSLTGRATTNEQFF. CDR3 in DNA: TGTGCCAGCAGCCTCACGGGGCGGGCCACAACCAATGAGCAGTTCTTC.

This clonotype has only a few counts. V usage is TRBV6-1 and J usage is TRBJ2-1, with 9 bases identical to TRBD2. Trimming at V came to 6 bases and at J to 10 bases, leaving 13 bases not matched to a gene. Germline-derived CDR1 and CDR2 are MNHNS and SASEGT. The CDR3 spans 15 residues. Written as DNA, the CDR3 is TGTGCCAGCAGGGGAACCCCGGGACTAGCAGGGGAGCAGTTCTTC. It is translated as CASRGTPGLAGEQFF.